This section outlines one TCR beta chain sequence together with its context. No antigen is known for it. The germline V gene encodes CDR1 LNHDA and CDR2 SQIVND (reference sequence). The length of the CDR3 is 15 residues. The J segment lost 2 bases and the V segment lost 6 bases, leaving 4 bases of the junction unmatched. Assay: immunoSEQ multiplex PCR; the TCRdb copy retains only in-frame clones and omits some. The sample has around 100,000 clones; about 90% are singletons. These data are taken from a study of T cell responses to AZD1222 COVID-19 vaccine. Study findings and constraints: Clonal diversity was possibly underestimated, and white British individuals and females predominated among donors. Regions 160-218 and 743-854 held dominance among vaccine-associated CD4 TCRs, which spanned spike.

This chain joins TRBV19 and TRBJ2-1; 10 bases agree with TRBD1. The TCR sequence derives from an adult in good health. Here the sequenced sample was peripheral blood, taken on day 0 of AZD1222 vaccination. In nucleotides, the CDR3 is TGTGCCAGTAGGAGGACAGGGGGTACCTACAATGAGCAGTTCTTC. It encodes CASRRTGGTYNEQFF. The whole variable domain, remainder taken from reference TRBV19 and TRBJ2-1, is DGGITQSPKYLFRKEGQNVTLSCEQNLNHDAMYWYRQDPGQGLRLIYYSQIVNDFQKGDIAEGYSVSREKKESFPLTVTSAQKNPTAFYLCASRRTGGTYNEQFFGPGTRLTVL.